This TCR beta chain was observed in a study of shared clonotypes between healthy human individuals. Regarding the study as a whole: Generation of non-shared clonotypes was less probable than generation of clonotypes shared by all four donors.

This clone was counted a single time. Its antigen is currently unknown. Germline values: CDR1 SGHVS, CDR2 FQNEAQ. The CDR3 has 12 residues. The V end lost 4 bases, the J end lost 7 bases, and 11 bases lay between the germline ends. Using immunoSEQ multiplex PCR, the repertoire was profiled, and TCRdb retains in-frame clones only, with some absent. The sample consists of over a million clones, 78% of them appearing once. The chain links TRBV7-8 to TRBJ2-7; D remains ambiguous. Material: memory CD4+ T cells from PBMCs. The subset here: CD45RA-negative fraction. This TCR was sampled from a man aged 18 to 30 in good health. Some clones in this sample may be carry-over from other donors' samples. The CDR3 sequence: CASSSPPAEQYF. Here the CDR3 DNA reads TGTGCCAGCAGCTCCCCACCCGCGGAGCAGTACTTC.